The 11 T cell receptor beta chains below all came from one sample that was sequenced in a study of circulating CD8 cells and anti-PD-1 response in melanoma. Four subsets defined by PD-1 and/or TIGIT were sorted from live CD3+CD8+TCRalphabeta+ cells. The QIAseq Immune Repertoire TCR panel built the libraries from approximately 15 ng of total RNA. TCRdb reprocessed the reads with MiXCR, giving one entry per CDR3 protein. The sample lists some 500 distinct CDR3 sequences; 6.5% to 8% were seen once. Sequences were derived from CD8+ T cells from PBMCs, sampled at baseline or after one month of anti-PD-1 therapy (not recorded which). Every receptor here comes from a human donor with melanoma.

This clonotype is classed as large. This chain connects TRBV29-1 to TRBJ2-3; weak D call: TRBD2 (5 bases). Germline assignment: CDR1 SQVTM and CDR2 ANQGSEA. V lost 8 bases and J lost 6, with 12 bases in between. The CDR3 is 11 residues long. CDR3 DNA: TGCAGCTTCCTAGCCACGGATACGCAGTATTTT. Translating it yields CSFLATDTQYF.

This clonotype is medium-sized in the sample. This chain uses TRBV19 with TRBJ2-1; TRBD2 might be the D (6 bases). The CDR3 is 13 amino acids. V was clipped by 3 bases and J by 4 bases, with 7 bases between them. In germline, CDR1 is LNHDA, CDR2 SQIVND (reference sequence). In nucleotides, the CDR3 is TGTGCCAGTAGTATTGGGAGGTACAATGAGCAGTTCTTC. Translation gives CASSIGRYNEQFF.

Relative to its sample, this clonotype is large. The rearrangement links TRBV19 to TRBJ1-1; no definite D call. Per germline, CDR1 LNHDA and CDR2 SQIVND (reference sequence). This CDR3 has 14 residues. The V end was cut by 0 bases, the J end by 4 bases, with 9 bases between. The CDR3 region is CASSIDLGFTEAFF. In DNA, the CDR3 is TGTGCCAGTAGTATAGATCTCGGGTTCACTGAAGCTTTCTTT. Together with reference TRBV19 and TRBJ1-1, the CDR3 gives the full variable domain: DGGITQSPKYLFRKEGQNVTLSCEQNLNHDAMYWYRQDPGQGLRLIYYSQIVNDFQKGDIAEGYSVSREKKESFPLTVTSAQKNPTAFYLCASSIDLGFTEAFFGQGTRLTVV.

Judged by abundance, this clonotype is large. The genes are TRBV29-1 and TRBJ2-1, with TRBD2 identical over 7 bases. This CDR3 spans 11 amino acids. V trimming: 3 bases; J trimming: 10 bases; junction bases outside the gene matches: 3. CDR1 is SQVTM and CDR2 is ANQGSEA in the germline V gene. In DNA form, the CDR3 reads TGCAGCGTTGACCCCGGGGGGGAGCAGTTCTTC. Amino acids: CSVDPGGEQFF.

The V call is TRBV29-1, the J call TRBJ2-5; a possible D gene is TRBD1 (6 bases). Germline V gives CDR1 SQVTM, CDR2 ANQGSEA. The CDR3 extends over 15 amino acids. The CDR3 region has the DNA TGCAGTGTTATTAACCTCGACAGGCGGCTTGAGACCCAGTACTTC. Encoded protein: CSVINLDRRLETQYF.

By share of the sample, this clonotype is large. This chain joins TRBV2 and TRBJ2-7; D gene uncertain. CDR3 length equals 10 residues. Germline lookup yields CDR1 SNHLY and CDR2 FYNNEI. V was shortened by 3 bases and J by 7 bases, with 4 bases between the two germline ends. The CDR3 DNA follows: TGTGCCAGCAGTGACGGAGAGCAGTACTTC. It encodes CASSDGEQYF. Drawing the rest from reference TRBV2 and TRBJ2-7, the complete variable domain is EPEVTQTPSHQVTQMGQEVILRCVPISNHLYFYWYRQILGQKVEFLVSFYNNEISEKSEIFDDQFSVERPDGSNFTLKIRSTKLEDSAMYFCASSDGEQYFGPGTRLTVT.

This clonotype is labeled large. The junction departs from germline at one end; a sequencing error may be responsible. This chain uses TRBV13 with TRBJ2-2; D gene uncertain. The CDR3 consists of 12 residues. Germline-derived CDR1 and CDR2 are PRHDT and FYEKMQ (reference sequence). Here the CDR3 DNA reads TGTGCCGGCAGATTTGCAACCGGGGAGCTGTTTTTT. Protein product: CAGRFATGELFF.

This clonotype is medium-sized (0.01 to 0.1%) by share. J is TRBJ2-1 and V is TRBV20-1; 8 positions agree with TRBD2. The germline gives CDR1 DFQATT, CDR2 SNEGSKA (reference sequence). The CDR3 totals 16 residues. With 0 bases clipped from V and 8 bases from J, the junction kept 12 bases outside the gene matches. CDR3 in DNA: TGCAGTGCTAGAGAATACGGTTTGCGGGGGGACTATGAGCAGTTCTTC. This encodes CSAREYGLRGDYEQFF.

By its share, this clonotype is large. The V and J genes are TRBV29-1 and TRBJ2-6, with 7 bases identical to TRBD1. Trimming removed 7 bases from V and 0 bases from J; junction bases left unmatched: 9. Germline CDR1 SQVTM, CDR2 ANQGSEA. The CDR3 totals 16 residues. The chain's CDR3 is CSATGTASSGANVLTF. For the CDR3, the DNA is TGCAGCGCCACAGGGACAGCGAGCTCTGGGGCCAACGTCCTGACTTTC.

In this sample, this clonotype is large. The rearrangement joins TRBV11-1 to TRBJ1-1; D is perhaps TRBD1 (5 bases). Per the germline V gene, CDR1 is SGHAT and CDR2 is FQDESV (reference sequence). This CDR3 spans 14 amino acids. Trimming stripped 5 bases from V and 1 base from J, with 11 bases between. The CDR3 nucleotides read TGTGCCAGCAGCATCGGGGGAGCGAACACTGAAGCTTTCTTT. It translates to CASSIGGANTEAFF.

This clonotype counts as large (0.1 to 1%). The CDR3 protein is CSVLWGGTDTQYF. The CDR3 nucleotides read TGCAGCGTGCTATGGGGCGGCACAGATACGCAGTATTTT. The rearrangement joins TRBV29-1 to TRBJ2-3, with D tentatively TRBD1 (5 bases). This CDR3 is built from 13 residues. Looked up from germline, CDR1 is SQVTM and CDR2 is ANQGSEA. V dropped 6 bases and J dropped 1 base, with 11 bases sitting between them.